This T cell receptor beta chain was retrieved from a study of TIL therapy for anti-PD-1-resistant metastatic lung cancer. The overall study: Most patients had lung adenocarcinoma; several tumors were EGFR-mutant, two ALK-rearranged; half smoked currently or formerly.

Findings and caveats of the study: Many TIL product clones were absent from baseline tumor, suggesting clonal contraction.

This was the immunoSEQ v3 assay. Survey-level samples got some 2 million read pairs; deep-level samples got roughly 4.5-6 million. The table came from immunoSEQ multiplex PCR; TCRdb's copy has only in-frame clones and leaves some out. Of about 100,000 clones listed, approximately 65% were seen once; the top ten hold roughly 9.8%. A remark on this clone: Its target is not known.

Specified time point: pre-treatment sample, taken before nivolumab and TIL therapy. Pleural nodules or supraclavicular lymph nodes made up most of the excised metastases sampled. From germline, CDR1 is LNHDA and CDR2 SQIVND (reference sequence). The CDR3 is 13 residues long. V gave up 5 bases and J gave up 2 bases, with 10 bases separating them. This chain joins TRBV19 and TRBJ2-7; tentatively, D is TRBD2 (5 bases). The sequencing here drew on tumor tissue, taken at baseline. The TCR comes from a person between 25 and 79 years old with non-small cell lung cancer. The CDR3 sequence: CASSPGVTYEQYF. The DNA of the CDR3 is TGTGCCAGTAGTCCCGGGGTAACCTACGAGCAGTACTTC.